The clone carrying this TCR beta chain was recorded many times. Different DNA sequences within this sample yield the same CDR3. The sample comes from a study of blood T cell repertoires in COVID-19. Study-wide background: Whether acute or convalescent, the COVID-19 samples came from the United States, Italy and Spain. From T cells, B-cell-depleted T cells, or PBMCs came the material, which was cDNA or gDNA.

In the authors' workflow: Using reference gene primer amplification, nucleated cell counts were estimated. Sequencing used immunoSEQ multiplex PCR; TCRdb keeps in-frame clones, though not all of them. V and J calls and clone size are as listed in that table; D and trimming were resolved from the DNA. The sample includes 200,000 or so clones, over 70% seen only once; the top ten take 17%. The source of this sequence is a man between 60 and 75 years old with active or convalescent COVID-19. The sequencing input was peripheral blood.

CDR3 sequence reads: CASNIYTEAFF. The CDR3 DNA reads TGTGCCAGCAACATTTACACTGAAGCTTTCTTT. The V gene is TRBV6-5, the J gene TRBJ1-1; D not resolved. CDR3 length: 11 amino acids. CDR1 MNHEY and CDR2 SVGAGI come from the germline V gene. The V and J ends lost 7 bases and 3 bases respectively, with 6 bases between them.